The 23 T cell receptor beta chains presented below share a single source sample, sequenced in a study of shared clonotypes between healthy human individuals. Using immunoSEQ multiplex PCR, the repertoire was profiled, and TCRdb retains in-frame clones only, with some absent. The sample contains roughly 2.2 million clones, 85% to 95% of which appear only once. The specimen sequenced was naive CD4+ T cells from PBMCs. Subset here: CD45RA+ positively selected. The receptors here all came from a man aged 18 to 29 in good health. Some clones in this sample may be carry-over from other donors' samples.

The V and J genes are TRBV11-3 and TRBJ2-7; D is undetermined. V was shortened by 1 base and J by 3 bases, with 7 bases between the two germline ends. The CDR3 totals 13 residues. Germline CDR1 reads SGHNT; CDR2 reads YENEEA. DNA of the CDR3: TGTGCCAGCAGCTTAGGGGCCTTCTACGAGCAGTACTTC. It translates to CASSLGAFYEQYF.

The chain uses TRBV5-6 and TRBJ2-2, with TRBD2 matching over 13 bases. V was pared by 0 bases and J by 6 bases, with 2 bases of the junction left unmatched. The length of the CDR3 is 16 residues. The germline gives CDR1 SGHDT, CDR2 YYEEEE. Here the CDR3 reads CASSLGLAGGPGELFF. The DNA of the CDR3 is TGTGCCAGCAGCTTGGGACTAGCGGGAGGACCCGGGGAGCTGTTTTTT.

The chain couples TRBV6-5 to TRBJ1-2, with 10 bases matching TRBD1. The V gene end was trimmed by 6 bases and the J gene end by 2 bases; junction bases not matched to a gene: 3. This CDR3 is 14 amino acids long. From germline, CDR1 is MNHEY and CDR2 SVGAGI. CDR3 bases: TGTGCCAGCAGGATGACAGGGGGCAACTATGGCTACACCTTC. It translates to CASRMTGGNYGYTF.

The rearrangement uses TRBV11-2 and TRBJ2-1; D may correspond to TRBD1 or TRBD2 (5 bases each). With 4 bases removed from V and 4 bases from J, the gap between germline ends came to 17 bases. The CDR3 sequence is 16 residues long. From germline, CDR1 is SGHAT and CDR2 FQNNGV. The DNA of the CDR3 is TGTGCCAGCAGCTCTAGAGGGGCTAAGCGGTACAATGAGCAGTTCTTC. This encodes CASSSRGAKRYNEQFF. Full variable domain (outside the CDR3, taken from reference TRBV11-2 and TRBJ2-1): EAGVAQSPRYKIIEKRQSVAFWCNPISGHATLYWYQQILGQGPKLLIQFQNNGVVDDSQLPKDRFSAERLKGVDSTLKIQPAKLEDSAVYLCASSSRGAKRYNEQFFGPGTRLTVL.

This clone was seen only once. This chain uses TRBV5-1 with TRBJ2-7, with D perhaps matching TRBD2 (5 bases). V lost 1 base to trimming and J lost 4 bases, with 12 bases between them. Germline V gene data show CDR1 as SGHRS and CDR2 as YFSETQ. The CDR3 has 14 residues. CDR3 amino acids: CASSLIGSIYEQYF. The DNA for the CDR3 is TGCGCCAGCAGCTTGATAGGGAGCATTTACGAGCAGTACTTC.

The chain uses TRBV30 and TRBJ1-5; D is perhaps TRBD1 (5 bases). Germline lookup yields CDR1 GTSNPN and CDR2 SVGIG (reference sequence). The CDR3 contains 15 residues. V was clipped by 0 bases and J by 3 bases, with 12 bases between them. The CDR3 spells CAWSVYRPPNQPQHF. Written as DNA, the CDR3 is TGTGCCTGGAGTGTGTACAGGCCCCCCAATCAGCCCCAGCATTTT.

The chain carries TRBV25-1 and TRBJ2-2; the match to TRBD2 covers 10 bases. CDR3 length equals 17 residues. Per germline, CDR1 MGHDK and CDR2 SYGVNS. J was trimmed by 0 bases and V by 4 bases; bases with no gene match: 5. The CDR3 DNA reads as TGTGCCAGCAGTGGGGGACTAGCGAAAACGAACACCGGGGAGCTGTTTTTT. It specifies CASSGGLAKTNTGELFF.

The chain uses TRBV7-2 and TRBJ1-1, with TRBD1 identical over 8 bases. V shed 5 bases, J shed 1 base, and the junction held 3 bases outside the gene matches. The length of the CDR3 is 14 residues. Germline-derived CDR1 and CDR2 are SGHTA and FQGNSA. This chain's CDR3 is CASSQGAQNTEAFF. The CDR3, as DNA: TGTGCCAGCAGCCAGGGGGCGCAGAACACTGAAGCTTTCTTT.

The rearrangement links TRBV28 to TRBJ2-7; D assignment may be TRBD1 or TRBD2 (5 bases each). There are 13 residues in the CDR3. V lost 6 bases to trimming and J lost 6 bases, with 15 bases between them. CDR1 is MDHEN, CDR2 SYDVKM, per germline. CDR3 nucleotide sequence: TGTGCCAGCAGGGGTTTCTCGAGGGGCGAGCAGTACTTC. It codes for CASRGFSRGEQYF.

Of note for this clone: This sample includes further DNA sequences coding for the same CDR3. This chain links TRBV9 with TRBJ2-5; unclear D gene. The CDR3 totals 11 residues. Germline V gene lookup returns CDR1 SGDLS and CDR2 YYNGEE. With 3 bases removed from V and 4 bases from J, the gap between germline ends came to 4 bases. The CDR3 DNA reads TGTGCCAGCAGCGCGGGAGAGACCCAGTACTTC. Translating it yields CASSAGETQYF.

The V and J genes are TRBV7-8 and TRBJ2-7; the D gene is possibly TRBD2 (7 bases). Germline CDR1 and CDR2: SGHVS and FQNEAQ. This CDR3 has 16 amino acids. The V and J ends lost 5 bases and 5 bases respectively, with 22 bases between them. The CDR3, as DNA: TGTGCCAGCAGCCTACGAGGTTGGGGGGGCATCGACGAGCAGTACTTC. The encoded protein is CASSLRGWGGIDEQYF.

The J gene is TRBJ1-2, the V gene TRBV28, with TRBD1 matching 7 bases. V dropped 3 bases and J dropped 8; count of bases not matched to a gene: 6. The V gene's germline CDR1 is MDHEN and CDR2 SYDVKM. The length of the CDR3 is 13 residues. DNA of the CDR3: TGTGCCAGCAGTTTGACAGGGAACGGCGGCTACACCTTC. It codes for CASSLTGNGGYTF.

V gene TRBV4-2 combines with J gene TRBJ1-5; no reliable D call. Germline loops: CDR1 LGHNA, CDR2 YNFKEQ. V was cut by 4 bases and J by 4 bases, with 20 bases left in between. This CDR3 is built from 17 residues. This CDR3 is CASSPLASREINQPQHF. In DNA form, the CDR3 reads TGTGCCAGCAGCCCCTTGGCAAGCCGGGAGATAAATCAGCCCCAGCATTTT.

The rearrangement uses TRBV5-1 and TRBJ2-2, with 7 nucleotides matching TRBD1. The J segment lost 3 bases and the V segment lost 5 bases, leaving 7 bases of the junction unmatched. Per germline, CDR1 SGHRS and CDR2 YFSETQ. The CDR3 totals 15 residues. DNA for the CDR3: TGCGCCAGCAGTGGGAAGCAGGGGGACACCGGGGAGCTGTTTTTT. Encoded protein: CASSGKQGDTGELFF.

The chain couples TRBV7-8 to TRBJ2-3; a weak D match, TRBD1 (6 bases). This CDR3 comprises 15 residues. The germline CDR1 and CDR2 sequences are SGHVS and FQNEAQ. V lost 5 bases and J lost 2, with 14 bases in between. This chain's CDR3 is CASSPRGHLTDTQYF. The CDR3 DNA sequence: TGTGCCAGCAGCCCCAGGGGTCACCTCACAGATACGCAGTATTTT.

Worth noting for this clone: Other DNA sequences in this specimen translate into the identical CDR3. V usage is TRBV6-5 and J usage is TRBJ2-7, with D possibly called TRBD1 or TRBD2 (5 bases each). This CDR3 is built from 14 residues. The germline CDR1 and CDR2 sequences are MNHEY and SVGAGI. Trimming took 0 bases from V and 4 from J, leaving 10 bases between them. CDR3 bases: TGTGCCAGCAGTTACTCGACCGGGACGTACGAGCAGTACTTC. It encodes CASSYSTGTYEQYF.

The CDR3 spells CASSPTLGQVWETQYF. The CDR3 DNA sequence: TGCGCCAGCAGCCCGACTTTAGGACAGGTCTGGGAGACCCAGTACTTC. The rearrangement uses TRBV5-1 and TRBJ2-5, with 7 bases fitting TRBD1. V shed 4 bases and J 5 bases; nucleotides not matched to a gene: 14. This CDR3 spans 16 amino acids. Germline loops: CDR1 SGHRS, CDR2 YFSETQ.

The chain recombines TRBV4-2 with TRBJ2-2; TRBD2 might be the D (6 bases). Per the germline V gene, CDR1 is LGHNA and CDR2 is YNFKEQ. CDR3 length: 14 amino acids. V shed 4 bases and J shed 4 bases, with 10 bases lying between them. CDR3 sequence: CASSLGGLTGELFF. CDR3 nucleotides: TGTGCCAGCAGCCTGGGGGGACTCACCGGGGAGCTGTTTTTT.

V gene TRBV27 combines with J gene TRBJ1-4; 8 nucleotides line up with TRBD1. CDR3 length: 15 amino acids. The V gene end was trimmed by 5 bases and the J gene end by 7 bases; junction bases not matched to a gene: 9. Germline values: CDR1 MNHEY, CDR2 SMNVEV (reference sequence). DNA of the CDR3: TGTGCCAGCAGTCCATCAGGGGGCAGGAGTGAAAAACTGTTTTTT. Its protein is CASSPSGGRSEKLFF.

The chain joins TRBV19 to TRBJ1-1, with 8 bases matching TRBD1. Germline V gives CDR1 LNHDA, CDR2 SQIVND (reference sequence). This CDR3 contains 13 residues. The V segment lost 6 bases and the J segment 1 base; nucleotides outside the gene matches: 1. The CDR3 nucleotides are TGTGCCAGTAGCGGACAGGGGAACACTGAAGCTTTCTTT. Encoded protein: CASSGQGNTEAFF.

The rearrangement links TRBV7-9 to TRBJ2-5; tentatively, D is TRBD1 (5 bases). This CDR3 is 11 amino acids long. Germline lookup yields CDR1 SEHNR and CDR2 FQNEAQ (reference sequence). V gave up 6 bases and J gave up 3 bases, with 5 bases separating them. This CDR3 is CASRTEETQYF. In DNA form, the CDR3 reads TGTGCCAGCAGGACAGAAGAGACCCAGTACTTC.

DNA for the CDR3: TGTGCCAGCTCCGGGATAGCGGGGCAAGGCACCGGGGAGCTGTTTTTT. This codes for CASSGIAGQGTGELFF. The chain uses TRBV18 and TRBJ2-2; 8 nucleotides align to TRBD2. V dropped 6 bases and J dropped 4; count of bases not matched to a gene: 10. Germline V lookup: CDR1 KGHSH, CDR2 LQKENI. This CDR3 is built from 16 residues.

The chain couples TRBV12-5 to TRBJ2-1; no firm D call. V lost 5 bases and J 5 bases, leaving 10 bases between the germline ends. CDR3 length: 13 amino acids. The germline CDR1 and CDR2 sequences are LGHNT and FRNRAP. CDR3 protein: CASGTPADNEQFF. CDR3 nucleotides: TGTGCTAGTGGTACCCCGGCGGACAATGAGCAGTTCTTC.